The 25 T cell receptor beta chains in this list originate from one sample, sequenced in a study of vaccination effects on CD4 cells after COVID-19. ViraFEST assay sequencing came after antigen-specific CD4+ T cells were expanded with viral peptide pools. Cells that had been cultured for 9 to 10 days were the source of isolated CD4+ T cells. Participants were given two doses of BNT162b2 or mRNA-1273 vaccine. The method was immunoSEQ multiplex PCR; TCRdb's version includes in-frame clones alone and lacks a portion of them. The profile covers tens of thousands of clones, with 65% to 75% appearing a single time and about 15% taken by the ten largest. These receptors' antigens are unknown. Sample: CD4+ T cells from PBMCs cultured with HCoV-OC43 spike peptides, taken after COVID-19 vaccination. Described subset: HCoV-OC43 spike overlapping peptide pool stimulation. The source of these receptors is a human donor who received a COVID-19 vaccine.

The chain links TRBV4-1 to TRBJ1-2; the D is unclear. This CDR3 comprises 13 residues. The germline CDR1 and CDR2 sequences are MGHRA and YSYEKL. V lost 1 base, J lost 4 bases, and 7 bases lay in between. The CDR3 here is CASSQGQVYGYTF. The DNA of the CDR3 is TGCGCCAGCAGCCAAGGCCAGGTCTATGGCTACACCTTC.

Only a few counts were recorded for this clone. V is TRBV19 and J is TRBJ1-5; TRBD1 matches at 7 bases. In germline, CDR1 is LNHDA, CDR2 SQIVND (reference sequence). Trimming at V came to 4 bases and at J to 5 bases, leaving 8 bases not matched to a gene. The CDR3 is 15 residues long. CDR3 sequence: CASSTGQVPYQPQHF. The CDR3 nucleotides are TGTGCCAGTAGTACTGGACAGGTTCCCTATCAGCCCCAGCATTTT.

This clone was seen only a few times. The chain employs TRBV3-1 (or the pseudogene TRBV3-2) and TRBJ1-6; D is undetermined. CDR3 length: 14 residues. Germline V gene data show CDR1 as LGHDT and CDR2 as YNNKEL (reference sequence). V lost 0 bases and J lost 9, with 9 bases in between. CDR3 coding DNA: TGTGCCAGCAGCCAAGAAGGGTACGGTTCACCCCTCCACTTT. It encodes CASSQEGYGSPLHF.

The J gene is TRBJ1-5, the V gene TRBV5-6; D ambiguous. CDR1 is SGHDT, CDR2 YYEEEE, per germline. There are 15 residues in the CDR3. Trimming left V 4 bases short and J 2 bases short, with 13 bases between. CDR3 sequence reads: CASSADPTGNQPQHF. As DNA, the CDR3 is TGTGCCAGCAGCGCGGACCCGACGGGCAATCAGCCCCAGCATTTT.

In DNA, the CDR3 is TGTGCCACCAGCAGAGTGTCTGGCGTGAAGTTGAATTACAATGAGCAGTTCTTC. This translates into CATSRVSGVKLNYNEQFF. The chain combines TRBV15 with TRBJ2-1; no clear D. V was cut by 1 base and J by 4 bases, with 20 bases left in between. The CDR3 runs 18 residues. Looked up from germline, CDR1 is LNHNV and CDR2 is YYDKDF (reference sequence).

CDR3 sequence: CASNDASDTQYF. Written as DNA, the CDR3 is TGTGCCAGCAACGATGCGTCAGATACGCAGTATTTT. The chain couples TRBV11-3 to TRBJ2-3; D unclear. Germline-derived CDR1 and CDR2 are SGHNT and YENEEA. V was trimmed by 7 bases and J by 4 bases, leaving 9 bases between them. The CDR3 covers 12 residues.

The count of this clone is one. This sequence joins TRBV7-2 and TRBJ1-1, with 7 bases fitting TRBD1. This CDR3 contains 14 residues. Germline CDR1 and CDR2: SGHTA and FQGNSA. V shed 4 bases and J 6 bases; nucleotides not matched to a gene: 8. The CDR3 loop reads CASSSRTGIAEAFF. DNA for the CDR3: TGTGCCAGCAGCTCCCGGACAGGAATAGCTGAAGCTTTCTTT.

The count of this clone is one. The genes are TRBV14 and TRBJ2-2; D is perhaps TRBD2 (6 bases). The V end was cut by 1 base, the J end by 0 bases, with 15 bases between. The germline gives CDR1 SGHDN, CDR2 FVKESK. This CDR3 is built from 18 residues. The CDR3 DNA reads TGTGCCAGCAGCCAAGTAAGGCTAGCGCTTGCGAACACCGGGGAGCTGTTTTTT. This sequence encodes CASSQVRLALANTGELFF.

The chain joins TRBV6-5 to TRBJ2-3; TRBD2 agrees at 7 bases. Germline V gene data show CDR1 as MNHEY and CDR2 as SVGAGI. CDR3 length: 15 amino acids. Trimming took 4 bases from V and 2 from J; bases not matched to a gene: 6. CDR3 nucleotides: TGTGCCAGCAGTTCCAGAGAGCGGGACACAGATACGCAGTATTTT. This translates into CASSSRERDTDTQYF.

This chain joins TRBV7-9 and TRBJ1-2, with 7 bases matching TRBD1. The CDR3 extends over 15 amino acids. CDR1 is SEHNR, CDR2 FQNEAQ, per germline (reference sequence). V trimming: 5 bases; J trimming: 2 bases; junction bases outside the gene matches: 8. CDR3 sequence (DNA): TGTGCCAGCAGCCGGACAGGAGGGGGCAACTATGGCTACACCTTC. The encoded protein is CASSRTGGGNYGYTF.

This clone was observed a few times. V is TRBV24-1 and J is TRBJ1-5; tentative D call: TRBD1 (5 bases). The V gene lost 3 bases and the J gene lost 9 bases, with 14 bases spanning the gap. This CDR3 region has 14 residues. Germline V CDR1 and CDR2: KGHDR, SFDVKD. The CDR3 nucleotides read TGTGCCACCAGTGATCAGGGACCCCCCGCGCCCCAGCATTTT. As protein: CATSDQGPPAPQHF.

About this clone itself: This specimen includes other DNA sequences encoding the same CDR3. This chain uses TRBV11-2 with TRBJ2-7; D remains ambiguous. The CDR3 is 12 amino acids. V was cut by 6 bases and J by 3 bases, with 9 bases left in between. The germline V gene has CDR1 SGHAT and CDR2 FQNNGV. In DNA form, the CDR3 reads TGTGCCAGCAGTACAAGGGTCTACGAGCAGTACTTC. This gives the protein CASSTRVYEQYF.

The V call is TRBV18, the J call TRBJ1-5; 9 bases agree with TRBD1. The CDR3 is made up of 16 amino acids. Germline CDR1 is KGHSH and CDR2 is LQKENI. The trim removed 4 bases at V and 1 base at J, leaving 5 bases unmatched. CDR3 in DNA: TGTGCCAGCTCACGTACAGGGGGCCGGAGCAATCAGCCCCAGCATTTT. Translation: CASSRTGGRSNQPQHF.

This clone was observed once. CDR3: CASSLGQGSTDTQYF. For the CDR3, the DNA is TGCGCCAGCAGCTTGGGTCAGGGGAGCACAGATACGCAGTATTTT. This rearrangement joins TRBV5-1 to TRBJ2-3; maybe TRBD1 (6 bases). CDR3 length equals 15 residues. V was clipped by 0 bases and J by 0 bases, with 8 bases between them. Germline lookup yields CDR1 SGHRS and CDR2 YFSETQ. Together with reference TRBV5-1 and TRBJ2-3, the CDR3 gives the full variable domain: KAGVTQTPRYLIKTRGQQVTLSCSPISGHRSVSWYQQTPGQGLQFLFEYFSETQRNKGNFPGRFSGRQFSNSRSEMNVSTLELGDSALYLCASSLGQGSTDTQYFGPGTRLTVL.

The CDR3 region is CASSPRVSGESYEQYF. The DNA for the CDR3 is TGTGCCAGCAGTCCCAGGGTTAGCGGGGAATCCTACGAGCAGTACTTC. The chain combines TRBV27 with TRBJ2-7; 8 nucleotides match TRBD2. CDR3 size: 16 residues. The ends lost 5 bases at V and 1 base at J; junction bases unmatched: 10. Germline values: CDR1 MNHEY, CDR2 SMNVEV (reference sequence).

The chain links TRBV9 to TRBJ2-2; D is possibly TRBD2 (6 bases). Germline CDR1 and CDR2: SGDLS and YYNGEE. The germline V and J ends were trimmed by 0 bases and 2 bases, with 8 bases remaining between them. The CDR3 spans 15 residues. The CDR3, as DNA: TGTGCCAGCAGCGTAGCGGGGGTAAACACCGGGGAGCTGTTTTTT. This sequence encodes CASSVAGVNTGELFF.

This rearrangement joins TRBV5-1 to TRBJ2-3; TRBD2 might be the D (8 bases). CDR3 length equals 16 residues. Germline V gene lookup returns CDR1 SGHRS and CDR2 YFSETQ. V lost 6 bases to trimming and J lost 0 bases, with 17 bases between them. CDR3 coding DNA: TGCGCCAGCACCGAAGGGGGCGGGGGGAGCACAGATACGCAGTATTTT. Its translation: CASTEGGGGSTDTQYF.

This chain's CDR3 is CASSSSGPNTGELFF. In nucleotides, the CDR3 is TGTGCCAGTAGTTCCTCCGGCCCGAACACCGGGGAGCTGTTTTTT. The chain employs TRBV19 and TRBJ2-2; D gene unclear. This CDR3 is built from 15 residues. With 5 bases removed from V and 0 bases from J, the gap between germline ends came to 10 bases. The V gene's germline CDR1 is LNHDA and CDR2 SQIVND (reference sequence).

V usage is TRBV29-1 and J usage is TRBJ2-7; 8 nucleotides line up with TRBD1. This CDR3 is built from 14 residues. Germline CDR1 SQVTM, CDR2 ANQGSEA. J lost 5 bases, V lost 6 bases, and 12 bases had no gene match. CDR3 loop: CSVYLGQGGDEQYF. As DNA, the CDR3 is TGCAGCGTGTACCTCGGACAGGGCGGGGACGAGCAGTACTTC.

CDR3 amino acids: CASKEDRLFSGNTIYF. In nucleotides, the CDR3 is TGTGCCAGTAAGGAGGACAGACTATTCTCTGGAAACACCATATATTTT. The rearrangement joins TRBV19 to TRBJ1-3; weak D call: TRBD1 (6 bases). V lost 7 bases to trimming and J lost 0 bases, with 16 bases between them. Germline V lookup: CDR1 LNHDA, CDR2 SQIVND (reference sequence). This CDR3 is built from 16 residues.

The chain links TRBV5-4 to TRBJ2-1, with TRBD2 identical over 10 bases. The germline V gene has CDR1 SGHNT and CDR2 YYREEE (reference sequence). The CDR3 has 15 residues. Losses at the gene ends were 2 bases for V and 5 bases for J; bases not matched to a gene: 4. The CDR3 loop is CASSFLAGAHNEQFF. The CDR3 DNA reads as TGTGCCAGCAGCTTCCTAGCGGGAGCACACAATGAGCAGTTCTTC.

This clone came up a few times. This rearrangement joins TRBV7-9 to TRBJ1-2; 7 nucleotides match TRBD1. Germline loops: CDR1 SEHNR, CDR2 FQNEAQ (reference sequence). Losses at the gene ends were 5 bases for V and 7 bases for J; bases not matched to a gene: 10. The CDR3 spans 14 residues. CDR3 nucleotide sequence: TGTGCCAGCAGCGCACCGACAGGGACGGCTGGCTACACCTTC. This sequence encodes CASSAPTGTAGYTF.

The chain recombines TRBV5-4 with TRBJ2-3; no reliable D call. The V and J ends lost 0 bases and 7 bases respectively, with 12 bases between them. Germline loops: CDR1 SGHNT, CDR2 YYREEE (reference sequence). CDR3 size: 14 residues. CDR3 sequence: CASSLELDVHTQYF. The CDR3 region has the DNA TGTGCCAGCAGCTTGGAGCTAGACGTACATACGCAGTATTTT. Supplemented by reference TRBV5-4 and TRBJ2-3, the full variable domain reads ETGVTQSPTHLIKTRGQQVTLRCSSQSGHNTVSWYQQALGQGPQFIFQYYREEENGRGNFPPRFSGLQFPNYSSELNVNALELDDSALYLCASSLELDVHTQYFGPGTRLTVL.

This clone was picked up a small number of times. The chain links TRBV10-2 to TRBJ1-2; D is undetermined. Trimming took off 6 bases at V and 3 bases at J, with 8 bases between the two ends. Germline loops: CDR1 WSHSY, CDR2 SAAADI. The CDR3 loop spans 12 amino acids. The CDR3 here is CASSRDDYGYTF. CDR3 in DNA: TGCGCCAGCAGCCGAGACGACTATGGCTACACCTTC.

The chain is built from TRBV4-1 and TRBJ2-2, with a possible D match to TRBD2 (5 bases). With 2 bases removed from V and 2 bases from J, the gap between germline ends came to 18 bases. This CDR3 is 18 amino acids long. Per germline, CDR1 MGHRA and CDR2 YSYEKL. For the CDR3, the DNA is TGCGCCAGCAGCCAAAGGGCCCGAGCGGATCGTAACACCGGGGAGCTGTTTTTT. Translated, it gives CASSQRARADRNTGELFF.